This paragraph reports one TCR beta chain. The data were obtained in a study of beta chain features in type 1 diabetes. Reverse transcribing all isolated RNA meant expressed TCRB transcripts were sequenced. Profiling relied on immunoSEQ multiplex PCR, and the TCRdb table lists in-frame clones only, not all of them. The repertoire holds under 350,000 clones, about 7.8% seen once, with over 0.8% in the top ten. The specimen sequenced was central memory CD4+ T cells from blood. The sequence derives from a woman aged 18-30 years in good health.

CDR3 region: CASSPPGGADSPLHF. CDR3 in DNA: TGTGCCAGCTCACCCCCGGGGGGGGCGGATTCACCCCTCCACTTT. This chain links TRBV18 with TRBJ1-6; D possibly corresponds to TRBD1 (6 bases). The germline V gene encodes CDR1 KGHSH and CDR2 LQKENI. The CDR3 loop spans 15 amino acids. V lost 3 bases and J 8 bases, leaving 14 bases between the germline ends.